This is a list of T cell receptor beta chains from one sample in a study of vaccination effects on CD4 cells after COVID-19. Only in-frame clones appear in the TCRdb table, and some are missing; sequencing was by immunoSEQ multiplex PCR. The sample records around 49,000 clones, 60% to 75% being singletons. These receptors have no identified antigens. The sequencing here drew on CD4+ T cells from PBMCs cultured with a peptide pool, taken before COVID-19 vaccination. These receptors all come from a human donor who had a prior SARS-CoV-2 infection. Each CDR3 is given with its conserved first and last residue. The D gene is left open where the match is weak. Some rows mark clone size as missing; the rest say once, few, many or name a class of expanded clone.

size: -
V: TRBV2
J: TRBJ1-1
D: -
CDR3: CASFRDLMNTEAFF
DNA: TGTGCCAGCTTCAGGGATTTAATGAACACTGAAGCTTTCTTT

size: once
V: TRBV2
J: TRBJ2-3
D: TRBD2
CDR3: CASGPFSGGATDTQYF
DNA: TGTGCCAGCGGACCCTTTAGCGGGGGGGCCACAGATACGCAGTATTTT

size: -
V: TRBV5-1
J: TRBJ2-6
D: -
CDR3: CASSLERGETALANVLTF
DNA: TGCGCCAGCAGCTTGGAGAGGGGAGAAACTGCTTTGGCCAACGTCCTGACTTTC

size: few
V: TRBV27
J: TRBJ1-5
D: TRBD1
CDR3: CASRRQGAFSNQPQHF
DNA: TGTGCCAGTCGACGACAGGGGGCTTTTAGCAATCAGCCCCAGCATTTT

size: -
V: TRBV5-5
J: TRBJ2-5
D: -
CDR3: CASMRQVETQYF
DNA: TGTGCCTCCATGCGGCAGGTAGAGACCCAGTACTTC

size: -
V: TRBV18
J: TRBJ1-3
D: -
CDR3: CASSPRRGGSGNTIYF
DNA: TGTGCCAGCTCACCACGTCGGGGGGGATCTGGAAACACCATATATTTT

size: -
V: TRBV7-3
J: TRBJ2-6
D: -
CDR3: CASSQFGEVNVLTF
DNA: TGTGCCAGCAGCCAGTTTGGGGAGGTAAACGTCCTGACTTTC

size: -
V: TRBV7-2
J: TRBJ2-7
D: -
CDR3: CASSLGVAAGEQYF
DNA: TGTGCCAGCAGCTTAGGTGTAGCGGCGGGCGAGCAGTACTTC

size: -
V: TRBV25-1
J: TRBJ1-6
D: TRBD1
CDR3: CASSGLGQGDSPLHF
DNA: TGTGCCAGCAGTGGATTAGGACAGGGCGATTCACCCCTCCACTTT

size: few
V: TRBV3-1/TRBV3-2
J: TRBJ1-1
D: -
CDR3: CASSQDSQGSTEAFF
DNA: TGTGCCAGCAGCCAAGATTCCCAGGGATCCACTGAAGCTTTCTTT

size: -
V: TRBV7-2
J: TRBJ2-7
D: TRBD2
CDR3: CASSASGGAYEQYF
DNA: TGTGCCAGCAGCGCTAGCGGGGGGGCCTACGAGCAGTACTTC

size: -
V: TRBV15
J: TRBJ1-2
D: TRBD1
CDR3: CATSRKGTGGAYGYTF
DNA: TGTGCCACCAGCAGAAAGGGGACAGGGGGCGCTTATGGCTACACCTTC

size: -
V: TRBV6-5
J: TRBJ1-4
D: -
CDR3: CASSYSKKEKLFF
DNA: TGTGCCAGCAGTTACTCGAAAAAAGAAAAACTGTTTTTT

size: -
V: TRBV6-5
J: TRBJ1-3
D: -
CDR3: CASSLTGFGNTIYF
DNA: TGTGCCAGCAGTCTGACAGGATTTGGAAACACCATATATTTT

size: few
V: TRBV3-1/TRBV3-2
J: TRBJ1-3
D: TRBD1
CDR3: CASSQPGQGATIYF
DNA: TGTGCCAGCAGCCAACCGGGACAGGGAGCCACCATATATTTT

size: once
V: TRBV7-2
J: TRBJ2-7
D: TRBD2
CDR3: CASSRGTSGGAGEQYF
DNA: TGTGCCAGCAGCCGCGGGACTAGCGGGGGGGCCGGCGAGCAGTACTTC

size: -
V: TRBV5-1
J: TRBJ1-1
D: TRBD1
CDR3: CASSRGQGTYTEAFF
DNA: TGCGCCAGCAGTCGGGGACAGGGAACGTACACTGAAGCTTTCTTT

size: once
V: TRBV7-2
J: TRBJ1-1
D: TRBD1
CDR3: CASTQTGGIWNTEAFF
DNA: TGTGCCAGCACGCAGACAGGGGGCATTTGGAACACTGAAGCTTTCTTT

size: few
V: TRBV11-3
J: TRBJ2-7
D: TRBD1
CDR3: CASSLAGQGAYEQYF
DNA: TGTGCCAGCAGCTTAGCGGGACAGGGGGCCTACGAGCAGTACTTC

size: -
V: TRBV2
J: TRBJ2-5
D: -
CDR3: CASTTDGQETQYF
DNA: TGTGCCAGCACGACTGATGGCCAAGAGACCCAGTACTTC

size: -
V: TRBV4-2
J: TRBJ1-6
D: -
CDR3: CASSYGEGSSYNSPLHF
DNA: TGTGCCAGCAGCTACGGGGAGGGGAGCTCCTATAATTCACCCCTCCACTTT

size: -
V: TRBV10-3
J: TRBJ2-2
D: -
CDR3: CATSGQGGSNTGELFF
DNA: TGTGCCACATCAGGGCAGGGAGGATCGAACACCGGGGAGCTGTTTTTT

size: -
V: TRBV6-1
J: TRBJ2-7
D: -
CDR3: CASSEAMDSSSYEQYF
DNA: TGTGCCAGCAGTGAGGCGATGGACAGTAGCTCCTACGAGCAGTACTTC

size: -
V: TRBV23-1
J: TRBJ1-2
D: TRBD1
CDR3: CASSPKSDRATANYGYTF
DNA: TGCGCCAGCAGTCCGAAATCGGACAGGGCGACAGCTAACTATGGCTACACCTTC

size: -
V: TRBV7-2
J: TRBJ2-5
D: TRBD1
CDR3: CASSLTGLETQYF
DNA: TGTGCCAGCAGCCTGACAGGGTTGGAGACCCAGTACTTC

size: -
V: TRBV6-2/TRBV6-3
J: TRBJ1-1
D: TRBD1
CDR3: CASSYDRDNLMNTEAFF
DNA: TGTGCCAGCAGTTACGACAGGGATAACCTTATGAACACTGAAGCTTTCTTT

size: -
V: TRBV5-4
J: TRBJ2-1
D: -
CDR3: CASSFPETSYNEQFF
DNA: TGTGCCAGCAGCTTCCCTGAAACCTCCTACAATGAGCAGTTCTTC

size: few
V: TRBV24-1
J: TRBJ1-5
D: -
CDR3: CATSVGDQPQHF
DNA: TGTGCCACCAGTGTCGGGGATCAGCCCCAGCATTTT

size: few
V: TRBV5-6
J: TRBJ1-1
D: -
CDR3: CASSFMRNTEAFF
DNA: TGTGCCAGCAGCTTCATGCGGAACACTGAAGCTTTCTTT

size: once
V: TRBV3-1/TRBV3-2
J: TRBJ1-2
D: -
CDR3: CASSPLGVLGGYTF
DNA: TGTGCCAGCAGCCCCCTCGGGGTTTTGGGGGGCTACACCTTC

size: -
V: TRBV4-3
J: TRBJ1-5
D: -
CDR3: CASSQEEGGNQPQHF
DNA: TGCGCCAGCAGCCAAGAGGAAGGAGGTAACCAGCCCCAGCATTTT

size: -
V: TRBV5-1
J: TRBJ2-5
D: TRBD2
CDR3: CASSHGQATSGSWETQYF
DNA: TGCGCCAGCAGCCACGGACAGGCGACTAGCGGGAGTTGGGAGACCCAGTACTTC

size: few
V: TRBV15
J: TRBJ2-1
D: TRBD2
CDR3: CATSRRLAGEQFF
DNA: TGTGCCACCAGCAGAAGACTAGCGGGTGAGCAGTTCTTC

size: -
V: TRBV7-9
J: TRBJ1-5
D: -
CDR3: CASSWEGGNQPQHF
DNA: TGTGCCAGCAGCTGGGAGGGGGGCAATCAGCCCCAGCATTTT

size: -
V: TRBV6-5
J: TRBJ1-2
D: TRBD1
CDR3: CASSNLPGQGSYGYTF
DNA: TGTGCCAGCAGTAACTTACCGGGACAGGGCTCCTATGGCTACACCTTC

size: -
V: TRBV10-3
J: TRBJ2-2
D: TRBD1
CDR3: CAISRTGQQNTGELFF
DNA: TGTGCCATCAGTAGAACGGGACAGCAGAACACCGGGGAGCTGTTTTTT

size: -
V: TRBV18
J: TRBJ2-7
D: -
CDR3: CASSDRRSSYEQYF
DNA: TGTGCCAGCTCAGACAGGAGGAGCTCCTACGAGCAGTACTTC

size: few
V: TRBV11-3
J: TRBJ2-3
D: TRBD2
CDR3: CASSRLAGPDTQYF
DNA: TGTGCCAGCAGCCGATTAGCGGGACCAGATACGCAGTATTTT

size: -
V: TRBV3-1/TRBV3-2
J: TRBJ2-7
D: TRBD2
CDR3: CASSQVLGGGSSYEQYF
DNA: TGTGCCAGCAGCCAAGTCCTTGGCGGGGGAAGCTCCTACGAGCAGTACTTC

size: few
V: TRBV11-2
J: TRBJ2-7
D: -
CDR3: CASSYPYLAEGWEQYF
DNA: TGTGCCAGCAGCTACCCATATTTAGCGGAGGGATGGGAGCAGTACTTC

size: -
V: TRBV3-1/TRBV3-2
J: TRBJ2-7
D: -
CDR3: CASSQAWVPHEQYF
DNA: TGTGCCAGCAGCCAAGCGTGGGTCCCCCACGAGCAGTACTTC

size: few
V: TRBV11-2
J: TRBJ2-7
D: TRBD2
CDR3: CASSLGRLADYEQYF
DNA: TGTGCCAGCAGCTTAGGGCGGCTAGCGGATTACGAGCAGTACTTC

size: -
V: TRBV6-4
J: TRBJ1-2
D: -
CDR3: CASSRSINYGYTF
DNA: TGTGCCAGCAGTCGGTCGATTAACTATGGCTACACCTTC

size: few
V: TRBV2
J: TRBJ2-6
D: -
CDR3: CASSPTSLGGANVLTF
DNA: TGTGCCAGCAGTCCAACTAGTCTGGGTGGGGCCAACGTCCTGACTTTC

size: -
V: TRBV6-6
J: TRBJ1-5
D: -
CDR3: CASSIQGYNQPQHF
DNA: TGTGCCAGCAGTATACAGGGCTACAATCAGCCCCAGCATTTT